This entry lists 27 T cell receptor beta chains sequenced from one sample in a study of T cells expressing NK-cell markers. TCRdb reanalyzed the 5' RACE reads, giving one entry per CDR3 protein sequence and no DNA. Its table lists roughly 390,000 distinct CDR3 sequences. Material: blood T cells: a sorted CD56 or NKG2C T cell subset, CD4+ or CD8+ T cells, or bulk PBMC T cells (not recorded which). These receptor sequences come from a man aged 18-69 years in good health.

J is TRBJ2-3 and V is TRBV28; without DNA, the TCRdb call of TRBD1 cannot be checked. The CDR3 runs to 16 residues. Germline lookup yields CDR1 MDHEN and CDR2 SYDVKM. CDR3 amino acids: CASSVPGQGLQDTQYF. Drawing the rest from reference TRBV28 and TRBJ2-3, the complete variable domain is DVKVTQSSRYLVKRTGEKVFLECVQDMDHENMFWYRQDPGLGLRLIYFSYDVKMKEKGDIPEGYSVSREKKERFSLILESASTNQTSMYLCASSVPGQGLQDTQYFGPGTRLTVL.

The chain uses TRBV11-2 and TRBJ2-3; the D call of TRBD1 rests on TCRdb alone, since no DNA is present to check it. The CDR3 consists of 16 residues. Germline V lookup: CDR1 SGHAT, CDR2 FQNNGV. This CDR3 is CASSETWGPGTDTQYF.

The rearrangement joins TRBV18 to TRBJ2-5. Germline V lookup: CDR1 KGHSH, CDR2 LQKENI. This CDR3 region has 14 residues. CDR3 protein: CASSGPGYQETQYF. Filled out from reference TRBV18 and TRBJ2-5, the complete variable domain reads NAGVMQNPRHLVRRRGQEARLRCSPMKGHSHVYWYRQLPEEGLKFMVYLQKENIIDESGMPKERFSAEFPKEGPSILRIQQVVRGDSAAYFCASSGPGYQETQYFGPGTRLLVL.

The chain carries TRBV5-1 and TRBJ2-7; TCRdb's D call of TRBD2 is untestable without DNA. The V gene's germline CDR1 is SGHRS and CDR2 YFSETQ. The CDR3 runs to 18 residues. CDR3 sequence: CASSLDGSGGLNSYEQYF.

CDR3 loop: CASTATGTSDTDTQYF. The rearrangement joins TRBV28 to TRBJ2-3; TCRdb calls TRBD2, which cannot be checked without DNA. CDR1 MDHEN and CDR2 SYDVKM come from the germline V gene. CDR3 length: 16 residues. The complete variable domain, with remaining parts taken from reference TRBV28 and TRBJ2-3, reads DVKVTQSSRYLVKRTGEKVFLECVQDMDHENMFWYRQDPGLGLRLIYFSYDVKMKEKGDIPEGYSVSREKKERFSLILESASTNQTSMYLCASTATGTSDTDTQYFGPGTRLTVL.

The V and J genes are TRBV2 and TRBJ2-4; TCRdb outputs TRBD1, but without DNA this stays unchecked. The CDR3 spans 11 residues. Germline values: CDR1 SNHLY, CDR2 FYNNEI. CDR3 sequence: CASSTGTTQYF.

V is TRBV29-1 and J is TRBJ2-1; the TCRdb D gene call, TRBD1, has no DNA to confirm it. The CDR3 has 15 residues. Germline V CDR1 and CDR2: SQVTM, ANQGSEA. CDR3: CSVEGGPIFYNEQFF.

The chain carries TRBV5-1 and TRBJ2-7; TCRdb proposes TRBD1, but this gene call is untestable without DNA. The CDR3 totals 15 residues. Looked up from germline, CDR1 is SGHRS and CDR2 is YFSETQ. CDR3 loop: CASSPGQGFIHEQYF.

This chain connects TRBV9 to TRBJ2-6; TCRdb calls TRBD1, which cannot be checked without DNA. The V gene's germline CDR1 is SGDLS and CDR2 YYNGEE. This CDR3 is 18 amino acids long. The CDR3 protein is CASSTTQTGFSGANVLTF.

The V and J genes are TRBV5-1 and TRBJ2-1; TCRdb's D call of TRBD2 is untestable without DNA. Germline-derived CDR1 and CDR2 are SGHRS and YFSETQ. This CDR3 spans 12 amino acids. The CDR3 spells CASSAGRREQFF.

The chain uses TRBV20-1 and TRBJ2-7. The CDR3 is 12 residues long. Germline V gives CDR1 DFQATT, CDR2 SNEGSKA (reference sequence). CDR3 amino acids: CSATRHSYEQYF.

V gene TRBV12-3 or TRBV12-4 combines with J gene TRBJ1-6. CDR3 size: 13 residues. The CDR3 spells CASRALDSSPLHF.

J is TRBJ2-7 and V is TRBV2; with no DNA, the TCRdb D assignment of TRBD2 cannot be verified. The V gene's germline CDR1 is SNHLY and CDR2 FYNNEI. The CDR3 length is 17 residues. The CDR3 region is CASSFTTSGGLTYEQYF.

The rearrangement links TRBV30 to TRBJ2-1. Germline V gene data show CDR1 as GTSNPN and CDR2 as SVGIG (reference sequence). The CDR3 totals 12 residues. The CDR3 loop is CAWSSRGNEQFF.

The chain's CDR3 is CASSFSGLGTGELFF. The rearrangement uses TRBV7-2 and TRBJ2-2; TCRdb lists TRBD2, though no DNA is available to test this call. This CDR3 contains 15 residues. From germline, CDR1 is SGHTA and CDR2 FQGNSA.

The chain links TRBV12-3 or TRBV12-4 to TRBJ2-5; absent DNA, TCRdb's TRBD1 call cannot be checked. The CDR3 spans 16 residues. This CDR3 is CASSPPKTGPQETQYF.

V and J are TRBV5-6 and TRBJ1-3; TCRdb reports TRBD1, a call that lacks DNA to check it against. The CDR3 consists of 17 residues. Germline V CDR1 and CDR2: SGHDT, YYEEEE. CDR3 sequence reads: CASSVGQGKSSGNTIYF.

The chain uses TRBV7-3 and TRBJ2-1. CDR3 size: 16 residues. Germline V gene data show CDR1 as SGHTA and CDR2 as FQGTGA. CDR3 region: CASSPEPRWGYNEQFF.

This chain links TRBV28 with TRBJ2-2. CDR3 size: 14 residues. The germline gives CDR1 MDHEN, CDR2 SYDVKM. CDR3 loop: CASSQATFSGELFF.

The chain combines TRBV5-1 with TRBJ1-1; no DNA is available, so the TRBD1 call from TCRdb remains unchecked. In germline, CDR1 is SGHRS, CDR2 YFSETQ. This CDR3 spans 15 amino acids. The CDR3 loop is CASSLQGEAYTEAFF.

The chain is built from TRBV7-3 and TRBJ2-1; TCRdb's assignment of TRBD2 cannot be checked, as there is no DNA. The germline gives CDR1 SGHTA, CDR2 FQGTGA. CDR3 length equals 16 residues. The CDR3 region is CASSWRDRGSYNEQFF.

The V call is TRBV30, the J call TRBJ2-5; the D call from TCRdb, TRBD2, cannot be confirmed without DNA. CDR3 length: 13 amino acids. The germline CDR1 and CDR2 sequences are GTSNPN and SVGIG (reference sequence). CDR3 sequence reads: CAWSKGLPDTQYF.

The J gene is TRBJ2-2, the V gene TRBV5-6; TCRdb reports TRBD1, a call that lacks DNA to check it against. Germline CDR1 and CDR2: SGHDT and YYEEEE. The CDR3 contains 16 residues. CDR3 loop: CASRRLGGSNTGELFF. Variable domain in full (rest from reference TRBV5-6 and TRBJ2-2): DAGVTQSPTHLIKTRGQQVTLRCSPKSGHDTVSWYQQALGQGPQFIFQYYEEEERQRGNFPDRFSGHQFPNYSSELNVNALLLGDSALYLCASRRLGGSNTGELFFGEGSRLTVL.

This chain links TRBV7-9 with TRBJ2-2; the TCRdb D gene call, TRBD1, has no DNA to confirm it. This CDR3 contains 14 residues. Germline V gene lookup returns CDR1 SEHNR and CDR2 FQNEAQ (reference sequence). The CDR3 region is CASSKDRVAGELFF. The full variable domain, completed using reference TRBV7-9 and TRBJ2-2, is DTGVSQNPRHKITKRGQNVTFRCDPISEHNRLYWYRQTLGQGPEFLTYFQNEAQLEKSRLLSDRFSAERPKGSFSTLEIQRTEQGDSAMYLCASSKDRVAGELFFGEGSRLTVL.

The CDR3 loop is CASSRISEAQYF. The chain is built from TRBV2 and TRBJ2-5. This CDR3 spans 12 amino acids. Germline CDR1 is SNHLY and CDR2 is FYNNEI.

V is TRBV27 and J is TRBJ2-2. The CDR3 spans 15 residues. CDR1 and CDR2 (germline): MNHEY, SMNVEV (reference sequence). CDR3 loop: CASSFDRVNTGELFF.

This rearrangement joins TRBV19 to TRBJ1-6; TCRdb's D gene call, TRBD1, goes unchecked for lack of DNA. This CDR3 is 16 amino acids long. Germline V gene data show CDR1 as LNHDA and CDR2 as SQIVND (reference sequence). CDR3 residues: CASSWTGKGNNSPLHF.